These T cell receptor beta chains were read from a single sample in a study of shared clonotypes between healthy human individuals. Measured with immunoSEQ multiplex PCR; TCRdb has only the in-frame clones, and not every one. The data show about 2.4 million clones, with 93% seen just once and about 0.38% held by the top ten. Sequenced: naive CD4+ T cells from PBMCs. The receptors were gathered from a man aged 18 to 29 in good health. Some clones in this sample may be carry-over from other donors' samples. The CDR3 runs from the conserved cysteine through the conserved F or W. D genes are given only for firm matches. Where a row states a size, it is once, few, many or the class of an expanded clone; other rows omit it.

cdr3_nt,cdr3_aa,d_call,cdr3_length,v_call,j_call,clone_size
TGCGCCAGCAGCTTGGGTGCAGGGGGTAATGAAAAACTGTTTTTT,CASSLGAGGNEKLFF,TRBD1,15,TRBV5-1,TRBJ1-4,.
TGTGCCAGCAGCCCAAGACTAGCGACAGATACGCAGTATTTT,CASSPRLATDTQYF,TRBD2,14,TRBV9,TRBJ2-3,.
TGTGCCAGCAGTTGGCTAGCGGGAGAGCAGTACTTC,CASSWLAGEQYF,TRBD2,12,TRBV28,TRBJ2-7,once
TGTGCCAGCAGCCAAGAGGGTAGGGCAACTAATGAAAAACTGTTTTTT,CASSQEGRATNEKLFF,.,16,TRBV4-2,TRBJ1-4,.
TGTGCCTGGACGAGGAGTAGCGTAGAGAATGAGCAGTTCTTC,CAWTRSSVENEQFF,.,14,TRBV30,TRBJ2-1,.
TGTGCCAGCAGCTCGAAAAAAAACATTCAGTACTTC,CASSSKKNIQYF,.,12,TRBV5-6,TRBJ2-4,.
TGCAGTACCCTCCCCGGACACGAGCAGTACTTC,CSTLPGHEQYF,.,11,TRBV20-1,TRBJ2-7,.
TGTGCCAGCAGCGTAGGGGTCGGCCAGCTTAATGAAAAACTGTTTTTT,CASSVGVGQLNEKLFF,.,16,TRBV9,TRBJ1-4,.
TGTGCCAGCTCACTTAGCGGATCCTACGAGCAGTACTTC,CASSLSGSYEQYF,.,13,TRBV18,TRBJ2-7,.
TGTGCCAGCAGAGTAGCGACAGGATCCTACGAGCAGTACTTC,CASRVATGSYEQYF,.,14,TRBV6-1,TRBJ2-7,.
TGTGCCACCTCGGGAAAACGGGAAGCTTTCTTT,CATSGKREAFF,.,11,TRBV2,TRBJ1-1,.
TGTGCCAGCTTCTCGGCCGGGATTAGCTCCTACGAGCAGTACTTC,CASFSAGISSYEQYF,.,15,TRBV28,TRBJ2-7,.
TGTGCCAGCAGTGATAGCGACAGGACTGAAGCTTTCTTT,CASSDSDRTEAFF,.,13,TRBV6-1,TRBJ1-1,.
TGTGCCAGCAGTTACGTACAGGGGCACACTGAAGCTTTCTTT,CASSYVQGHTEAFF,TRBD1,14,TRBV6-5,TRBJ1-1,.
TGTGCCAGCAGTTTCAGGGGGAATGAGCAGTTCTTC,CASSFRGNEQFF,TRBD1,12,TRBV7-9,TRBJ2-1,.
TGTGCCAGCAAGGACAATTTGAACACTGAAGCTTTCTTT,CASKDNLNTEAFF,.,13,TRBV2,TRBJ1-1,.
TGTGCCAGCAGTCTGAATTCACCCCTCCACTTT,CASSLNSPLHF,.,11,TRBV28,TRBJ1-6,.
TGTGCCTGGAGTGGTGGGAAGACAGCAAGAAACACCATATATTTT,CAWSGGKTARNTIYF,.,15,TRBV30,TRBJ1-3,.
TGTGCCAGCAGCTTAAACCGACAGGGACTGTTTTTT,CASSLNRQGLFF,TRBD1,12,TRBV2,TRBJ1-4,.
TGCGCCAGCAGCCAGGACTATAGGTCTAGCGGACGCTTCCGATACTTC,CASSQDYRSSGRFRYF,TRBD2,16,TRBV4-1,TRBJ2-4,.
TGTGCCAGCAGCTTAGCGGGGCCGGGAGAGACCCAGTACTTC,CASSLAGPGETQYF,.,14,TRBV11-2,TRBJ2-5,.
TGTGCCAGCAGCTTCGGGACTAGTGGCAACGAGCAGTACTTC,CASSFGTSGNEQYF,TRBD2,14,TRBV11-3,TRBJ2-7,.
TGTGCCAGCAGTTACACAGGGCCTAATTCACCCCTCCACTTT,CASSYTGPNSPLHF,.,14,TRBV6-5,TRBJ1-6,.